This is a list of T cell receptor beta chains from one sample in a study of T cell repertoires in cytomegalovirus infection. TCRdb re-called the reads with MiXCR, one entry per CDR3 protein. This table has fewer than 200,000 distinct CDR3 sequences, approximately 14% appearing once. The sample comprised PBMCs. These TCRs come from a human donor in good health (CMV status not recorded). Some clones in this sample may be carry-over from other donors' samples. Both conserved end residues are part of each CDR3. A D gene is named only where the DNA matches it firmly. Clone size is shown for a subset of rows, as once, few, many or a class of expanded clone.

abundance	d_gene	j_gene	v_gene	CDR3aa	CDR3nt
many	NA	TRBJ2-5	TRBV11-1	CASSRTRSVPQYF	TGTGCCAGCAGCCGTACCCGGTCGGTACCTCAGTACTTC
many	NA	TRBJ1-3	TRBV7-8	CASSLRGSGNTIYF	TGTGCCAGCAGCTTAAGGGGATCTGGAAACACCATATATTTT
NA	TRBD1	TRBJ2-7	TRBV6-2/TRBV6-3	CASSSDRAYEQYF	TGTGCCAGCAGTTCTGACAGGGCCTACGAGCAGTACTTC
many	TRBD1	TRBJ1-5	TRBV6-2/TRBV6-3	CASGRSGTGSNQPQHF	TGTGCCAGCGGGCGATCCGGGACAGGGAGCAATCAGCCCCAGCATTTT
few	TRBD2	TRBJ2-1	TRBV7-6	CASSPRLAGGLNEQFF	TGTGCCAGCAGCCCAAGACTAGCGGGGGGCCTCAATGAGCAGTTCTTC
few	NA	TRBJ1-2	TRBV19	CASSMMEGRGGWNGYTF	TGTGCCAGTAGTATGATGGAGGGCAGGGGTGGATGGAATGGCTACACCTTC
NA	NA	TRBJ2-7	TRBV6-5	CASRRGGAYEQYF	TGTGCCAGCAGGAGGGGCGGCGCCTACGAGCAGTACTTC
NA	NA	TRBJ1-2	TRBV12-3/TRBV12-4	CASSQVNYGYTF	TGTGCCAGCAGCCAGGTTAACTATGGCTACACCTTC
many	NA	TRBJ1-4	TRBV7-9	CASRALGLNEKLFF	TGTGCCAGCAGGGCTCTCGGGCTGAATGAAAAACTGTTTTTT
NA	NA	TRBJ1-2	TRBV29-1	CSVEGGQFNYGYTF	TGCAGCGTTGAAGGGGGACAATTTAACTATGGCTACACCTTC
NA	NA	TRBJ1-1	TRBV14	CASSSIGHTEAFF	TGTGCCAGCAGCTCTATCGGACACACTGAAGCTTTCTTT
few	NA	TRBJ1-6	TRBV30	CAWTYGSPLHF	TGTGCCTGGACATACGGGTCACCCCTCCACTTT
many	TRBD1	TRBJ2-1	TRBV5-1	CASSLGTGVYNEQFF	TGCGCCAGCAGCTTAGGGACAGGGGTCTACAATGAGCAGTTCTTC
NA	TRBD1	TRBJ2-5	TRBV6-2/TRBV6-3	CASSYGPGGMETQYF	TGTGCCAGCAGTTACGGGCCAGGGGGAATGGAGACCCAGTACTTC
many	NA	TRBJ2-2	TRBV7-3	CASSLNPQGNTGELFF	TGTGCCAGCAGCTTAAATCCCCAGGGGAACACCGGGGAGCTGTTTTTT
many	TRBD1	TRBJ1-1	TRBV7-9	CASSLQTGTNTEAFF	TGTGCCAGCAGCCTGCAGACAGGGACGAACACTGAAGCTTTCTTT
NA	NA	TRBJ2-3	TRBV5-1	CASSADLSTDTQYF	TGCGCCAGCAGCGCAGACCTCAGCACAGATACGCAGTATTTT
few	TRBD2	TRBJ2-5	TRBV5-1	CASRDGGAGETQYF	TGCGCCAGCAGAGACGGGGGGGCCGGGGAGACCCAGTACTTC
NA	TRBD1	TRBJ1-2	TRBV25-1	CASGKTGANYGYTF	TGTGCCAGCGGTAAGACAGGGGCCAACTATGGCTACACCTTC
few	TRBD2	TRBJ2-7	TRBV4-3	CASSPQAGGSYEQYF	TGCGCCAGCAGCCCCCAAGCGGGGGGATCCTACGAGCAGTACTTC
many	TRBD1	TRBJ2-7	TRBV27	CASSLGAGTGKYEQYF	TGTGCCAGCAGCTTAGGGGCCGGGACAGGGAAATACGAGCAGTACTTC
few	NA	TRBJ2-3	TRBV2	CASSERVADTQYF	TGTGCCAGCAGTGAACGGGTGGCAGATACGCAGTATTTT
few	NA	TRBJ1-1	TRBV18	CASSPQPPVEAFF	TGTGCCAGCTCACCACAACCCCCCGTTGAAGCTTTCTTT
few	NA	TRBJ2-1	TRBV7-3	CASSLTQGSYNEQFF	TGTGCCAGCAGCTTAACCCAGGGCTCCTACAATGAGCAGTTCTTC
NA	NA	TRBJ1-1	TRBV29-1	CSVFLTEAFF	TGCAGCGTATTTCTTACTGAAGCTTTCTTT
few	NA	TRBJ1-5	TRBV14	CASSQSGNNQPQHF	TGTGCCAGCAGCCAAAGTGGTAACAATCAGCCCCAGCATTTT
many	TRBD1	TRBJ1-1	TRBV28	CASSSGTGMNTEAFF	TGTGCCAGCAGTTCAGGGACAGGGATGAACACTGAAGCTTTCTTT
few	TRBD2	TRBJ2-7	TRBV6-2/TRBV6-3	CASSPAEGGKDEQYF	TGTGCCAGCAGTCCCGCCGAGGGAGGGAAAGACGAGCAGTACTTC